The 10 T cell receptor beta chains below were found in one sample sequenced in a study of T cell responses to AZD1222 COVID-19 vaccine. Repertoires were generated with immunoSEQ multiplex PCR, while TCRdb's copy carries only in-frame clones and drops some. Of approximately 98,000 clones in the sample, around 84% are singletons; the top ten hold 3.3%. This specimen consisted of peripheral blood, obtained on day 0 of AZD1222 vaccination. The receptors here all came from an adult in good health.

This clone was counted a single time. This rearrangement joins TRBV7-9 to TRBJ1-6; 8 bases map to TRBD1. V shed 4 bases, J shed 10 bases, and the junction held 6 bases outside the gene matches. CDR1 and CDR2 (germline): SEHNR, FQNEAQ (reference sequence). The CDR3 is 14 amino acids. The DNA for the CDR3 is TGTGCCAGCAGCTCCGGACAGGGTAGCTCACCCCTCCACTTT. Its translation is CASSSGQGSSPLHF. Full variable domain (missing parts from reference TRBV7-9 and TRBJ1-6): DTGVSQNPRHKITKRGQNVTFRCDPISEHNRLYWYRQTLGQGPEFLTYFQNEAQLEKSRLLSDRFSAERPKGSFSTLEIQRTEQGDSAMYLCASSSGQGSSPLHFGNGTRLTVT.

The chain joins TRBV2 to TRBJ2-2, with 7 bases aligning to TRBD2. The CDR3 is 14 amino acids. Germline assignment: CDR1 SNHLY and CDR2 FYNNEI. Losses at the gene ends were 5 bases for V and 4 bases for J; bases not matched to a gene: 4. The CDR3 coding sequence is TGTGCCAGCAGTAGGGACTATAGCACCGGGGAGCTGTTTTTT. Protein product: CASSRDYSTGELFF.

The genes are TRBV6-1 and TRBJ1-4, with D tentatively TRBD1 (5 bases). From germline, CDR1 is MNHNS and CDR2 SASEGT. With 3 bases removed from V and 6 bases from J, the gap between germline ends came to 17 bases. The CDR3 sequence is 16 residues long. This chain's CDR3 is CASSEWGTSEYEKLFF. The CDR3 coding sequence is TGTGCCAGCAGTGAGTGGGGGACGTCCGAGTATGAAAAACTGTTTTTT.

This chain links TRBV30 with TRBJ1-2, with D unclear. The CDR3 loop spans 17 amino acids. Per germline, CDR1 GTSNPN and CDR2 SVGIG (reference sequence). V lost 0 bases, J lost 8 bases, and 25 bases lay in between. The CDR3 reads CAWSVPGPTPRADGYTF. In DNA, the CDR3 is TGTGCCTGGAGTGTACCTGGTCCAACCCCCCGAGCGGACGGCTACACCTTC.

The rearrangement joins TRBV19 to TRBJ1-3; 7 positions match TRBD1. From germline, CDR1 is LNHDA and CDR2 SQIVND (reference sequence). This CDR3 has 14 residues. Unmatched junction bases numbered 4, after V lost 8 bases and J lost 0 bases. CDR3 sequence (DNA): TGTGCCAGTTTGGGACAGAGCTCTGGAAACACCATATATTTT. This sequence encodes CASLGQSSGNTIYF.

The V call is TRBV29-1, the J call TRBJ2-3, with 9 bases aligning to TRBD1. The CDR3 length is 11 residues. Germline CDR1 and CDR2: SQVTM and ANQGSEA. V trimming: 4 bases; J trimming: 10 bases; junction bases outside the gene matches: 3. The CDR3 bases are TGCAGCGTTGTGGGACAGGGTCCGCAGTATTTT. Encoded protein: CSVVGQGPQYF.

CDR3 sequence reads: CASSPGQGTDTQYF. The CDR3 nucleotides are TGTGCCAGCAGCCCCGGACAGGGCACAGATACGCAGTATTTT. The J gene is TRBJ2-3, the V gene TRBV28; TRBD1 matches at 7 bases. This CDR3 is 14 amino acids long. Per germline, CDR1 MDHEN and CDR2 SYDVKM. V lost 6 bases and J lost 1; bases outside the gene matches: 4. Supplemented by reference TRBV28 and TRBJ2-3, the full variable domain reads DVKVTQSSRYLVKRTGEKVFLECVQDMDHENMFWYRQDPGLGLRLIYFSYDVKMKEKGDIPEGYSVSREKKERFSLILESASTNQTSMYLCASSPGQGTDTQYFGPGTRLTVL.

This rearrangement joins TRBV10-3 to TRBJ1-2, with D unclear. Trimming stripped 2 bases from V and 3 bases from J, with 13 bases between. This CDR3 region has 15 residues. Germline lookup yields CDR1 ENHRY and CDR2 SYGVKD. CDR3 coding DNA: TGTGCCATCAGTGAGGGTGGGCCCTCCGACTATGGCTACACCTTC. Translation gives CAISEGGPSDYGYTF.

This sequence joins TRBV30 and TRBJ1-1, with 10 bases matching TRBD1. Per the germline V gene, CDR1 is GTSNPN and CDR2 is SVGIG (reference sequence). CDR3 length: 15 residues. V shed 4 bases and J 1 base; nucleotides not matched to a gene: 6. The CDR3 here is CAWTRQGASNTEAFF. DNA of the CDR3: TGTGCCTGGACCAGACAGGGGGCTTCGAACACTGAAGCTTTCTTT.

A few counts support this clone. The chain combines TRBV11-2 with TRBJ2-2; perhaps TRBD1 as D (5 bases). Germline V gene data show CDR1 as SGHAT and CDR2 as FQNNGV. V was cut by 2 bases and J by 3 bases, with 10 bases left in between. The CDR3 is made up of 15 amino acids. Written as DNA, the CDR3 is TGTGCCAGCAGCTTATCAGGGTGGTACACCGGGGAGCTGTTTTTT. Its translation: CASSLSGWYTGELFF.